This is a list of T cell receptor beta chains from one sample in a study of blood T cell repertoires in COVID-19. The method was immunoSEQ multiplex PCR; TCRdb's version includes in-frame clones alone and lacks a portion of them. The sample holds some 300,000 clones, 88% seen once. Sequencing was done on a sample of PBMCs or T cells enriched from blood (not recorded which). All receptors derive from a woman aged 30 to 39 who had recovered from COVID-19. CDR3s include the opening cysteine and the closing phenylalanine or tryptophan. A D gene is named only where the DNA matches it firmly. Clone sizes are given selectively: once, few, many, or a class where the clone is expanded.

V gene	J gene	clone size	D gene	CDR3 protein	CDR3 DNA
TRBV6-5	TRBJ1-2	-	TRBD1	CASRAGQVLYGYTF	TGTGCCAGCAGAGCCGGACAGGTCCTCTATGGCTACACCTTC
TRBV9	TRBJ2-7	-	TRBD1	CASSPAGQAPQEQYF	TGTGCCAGCAGCCCCGCGGGACAGGCCCCCCAAGAGCAGTACTTC
TRBV27	TRBJ1-2	-	-	CASSLGAGNYGYTF	TGTGCCAGCAGTTTAGGGGCCGGAAACTATGGCTACACCTTC
TRBV4-1	TRBJ2-1	few	TRBD2	CASSQGGLAGHNEQFF	TGCGCCAGCAGCCAAGGAGGACTAGCCGGACACAATGAGCAGTTCTTC
TRBV6-5	TRBJ2-3	-	TRBD1	CASSYGSGQGTDTQYF	TGTGCCAGCAGTTATGGTTCAGGACAGGGGACAGATACGCAGTATTTT
TRBV29-1	TRBJ2-1	-	TRBD1	CSDTGGITSEQFF	TGCAGCGATACAGGGGGCATCACCAGTGAGCAGTTCTTC
TRBV27	TRBJ1-5	-	-	CASSPGLNQPQHF	TGTGCCAGCAGCCCGGGTCTCAATCAGCCCCAGCATTTT
TRBV16	TRBJ1-3	-	-	CASSPNLGGYSGNTIYF	TGTGCCAGCAGCCCTAATCTAGGCGGCTACTCTGGAAACACCATATATTTT
TRBV19	TRBJ1-5	-	TRBD1	CASSSGTVTAPQHF	TGTGCCAGTAGTTCCGGGACAGTAACGGCGCCCCAGCATTTT
TRBV5-1	TRBJ2-5	few	-	CASSLSADSRTKETQYF	TGCGCCAGCAGCTTAAGCGCGGACAGCAGGACAAAAGAGACCCAGTACTTC
TRBV2	TRBJ2-1	-	TRBD2	CASSLLAGGFGNNEQFF	TGTGCCAGCAGTTTACTAGCGGGAGGGTTTGGAAACAATGAGCAGTTCTTC
TRBV28	TRBJ1-6	-	-	CASSLSQPGGSPLHF	TGTGCCAGCAGTTTAAGCCAACCCGGAGGTTCACCCCTCCACTTT
TRBV28	TRBJ2-7	once	-	CASRGQSYEQYF	TGTGCCAGCAGAGGACAGTCCTACGAGCAGTACTTC
TRBV7-9	TRBJ1-1	-	-	CASSLAYPGTPYTEAFF	TGTGCCAGCAGCTTAGCGTATCCTGGGACACCCTACACTGAAGCTTTCTTT
TRBV11-2	TRBJ1-2	-	TRBD1	CASSSPRQGRGTNYGYTF	TGTGCCAGCAGCTCGCCTCGACAGGGAAGGGGGACTAACTATGGCTACACCTTC
TRBV19	TRBJ1-5	-	-	CASSITGTPDQPQHF	TGTGCCAGTAGTATAACCGGGACACCCGATCAGCCCCAGCATTTT
TRBV5-1	TRBJ2-3	-	TRBD1	CASSLPTGGPDTQYF	TGCGCCAGCAGCTTACCGACAGGGGGCCCAGATACGCAGTATTTT
TRBV7-2	TRBJ1-6	-	-	CASSSHHKARLTSPLHF	TGTGCCAGCAGCTCACATCACAAAGCCAGGTTAACTTCACCCCTCCACTTT
TRBV3-1/TRBV3-2	TRBJ2-1	once	TRBD2	CASSQEVGGELAFNEQFF	TGTGCCAGCAGCCAAGAAGTGGGGGGGGAACTAGCCTTCAATGAGCAGTTCTTC
TRBV5-1	TRBJ1-4	-	TRBD1	CASSLGIFVNRGQSTNEKLFF	TGCGCCAGCAGCTTAGGGATTTTCGTGAACAGGGGGCAGTCAACTAATGAAAAACTGTTTTTT
TRBV2	TRBJ1-4	-	-	CATALRALNEKLFF	TGTGCCACCGCACTCAGGGCATTGAATGAAAAACTGTTTTTT
TRBV21-1	TRBJ2-7	-	-	CASSKDAGSYEQYF	TGTGCCAGCAGCAAAGATGCAGGGTCGTACGAGCAGTACTTC
TRBV24-1	TRBJ2-1	-	TRBD1	CATSDLETGGNEQFF	TGTGCCACCAGTGATTTAGAGACAGGGGGCAATGAGCAGTTCTTC
TRBV6-2/TRBV6-3	TRBJ2-7	once	TRBD1	CASSYRPGQASYEQYF	TGTGCCAGCAGTTATAGACCGGGACAGGCGTCCTACGAGCAGTACTTC
TRBV29-1	TRBJ2-7	-	-	CSAAQGGQYF	TGCAGCGCCGCCCAGGGAGGGCAGTACTTC
TRBV7-9	TRBJ1-4	-	TRBD1	CASSPRQGGNEKLFF	TGTGCCAGCAGCCCCCGACAGGGGGGTAATGAAAAACTGTTTTTT
TRBV6-5	TRBJ2-5	-	-	CASSPVGETQYF	TGTGCCAGCAGCCCCGTCGGAGAGACCCAGTACTTC
TRBV3-1/TRBV3-2	TRBJ2-7	-	-	CASSQDPVRGEQYF	TGTGCCAGCAGCCAAGATCCCGTCCGGGGGGAGCAGTACTTC
TRBV20-1	TRBJ1-6	-	TRBD1	CSASFQTGFGSPLHF	TGCAGTGCTAGTTTCCAGACAGGGTTTGGTTCACCCCTCCACTTT
TRBV7-9	TRBJ2-7	once	-	CASSPAGGIYSYEQYF	TGTGCCAGCAGCCCCGCCGGGGGAATTTACTCCTACGAGCAGTACTTC
TRBV6-2/TRBV6-3	TRBJ1-6	-	-	CASSYAYRSNSPLHF	TGTGCCAGCAGTTACGCCTACCGAAGTAATTCACCCCTCCACTTT
TRBV27	TRBJ2-7	-	TRBD1	CASSLSARRDSYYEQYF	TGTGCCAGCAGTTTATCAGCCAGACGGGACAGTTACTACGAGCAGTACTTC
TRBV5-1	TRBJ1-1	-	TRBD1	CASSSEGQLSTEAFF	TGCGCCAGCAGCTCCGAGGGACAGTTAAGTACTGAAGCTTTCTTT
TRBV28	TRBJ2-1	once	TRBD2	CASGGLAGYNEQFF	TGTGCCAGCGGGGGACTAGCGGGATACAATGAGCAGTTCTTC
TRBV28	TRBJ2-1	-	TRBD2	CASSPSGGVNEQFF	TGTGCCAGCAGTCCTAGCGGGGGGGTAAATGAGCAGTTCTTC
TRBV11-2	TRBJ2-1	-	-	CASSAKQGIRNEQFF	TGTGCCAGCAGCGCAAAACAGGGAATAAGGAATGAGCAGTTCTTC
TRBV10-3	TRBJ2-3	-	TRBD2	CATSGGTDTQYF	TGTGCGACTAGCGGGGGCACAGATACGCAGTATTTT
TRBV5-6	TRBJ2-1	-	TRBD1	CASGKPGQGSNEQFF	TGTGCCAGCGGAAAACCGGGACAGGGATCCAATGAGCAGTTCTTC
TRBV7-3	TRBJ1-5	-	-	CASSLDRTHPQHF	TGTGCCAGCAGCTTGGATCGGACACATCCCCAGCATTTT
TRBV19	TRBJ1-5	-	TRBD1	CASTKDQGGRGLSNQPQHF	TGTGCCAGTACCAAGGACCAAGGGGGCAGGGGGCTTAGCAATCAGCCCCAGCATTTT
TRBV4-1	TRBJ2-7	-	-	CASSQDGRSFYEQYF	TGCGCCAGCAGCCAAGACGGGAGAAGTTTCTACGAGCAGTACTTC
TRBV7-9	TRBJ2-5	-	TRBD1	CASWGQGEETQYF	TGTGCCAGCTGGGGACAGGGGGAGGAGACCCAGTACTTC
TRBV5-1	TRBJ1-1	once	-	CASSLGHSTEAFF	TGCGCCAGCAGCTTAGGACATAGTACTGAAGCTTTCTTT
TRBV28	TRBJ2-2	-	-	CASSFRGSLVTGELFF	TGTGCCAGCAGTTTCCGGGGGTCACTTGTCACCGGGGAGCTGTTTTTT
TRBV2	TRBJ2-1	-	TRBD2	CARKGTSGSSRFF	TGTGCCAGAAAAGGGACTAGCGGGAGCTCGCGGTTCTTC
TRBV11-3	TRBJ2-7	-	-	CASSQQVGGSLEQYF	TGTGCCAGCAGCCAACAGGTCGGAGGGTCCCTCGAGCAGTACTTC
TRBV24-1	TRBJ2-5	-	-	CATSDFRGATQETQYF	TGTGCCACCAGTGATTTCCGGGGGGCGACACAAGAGACCCAGTACTTC
TRBV2	TRBJ1-2	-	TRBD1	CASTEGARGYTF	TGTGCCAGCACCGAGGGGGCTCGGGGCTACACCTTC
TRBV27	TRBJ2-1	few	-	CASSLSSYNEQFF	TGTGCCAGCAGCCTGAGCTCCTACAATGAGCAGTTCTTC
TRBV6-5	TRBJ2-4	-	TRBD1	CASSYSKTGVRDIQYF	TGTGCCAGCAGTTACTCCAAGACAGGGGTTAGGGACATTCAGTACTTC